A selection of T cell receptor beta chains follows, all from one sample in a study of T cell responses to AZD1222 COVID-19 vaccine. Generated by immunoSEQ multiplex PCR, the TCRdb table keeps only in-frame clones and is missing some. Among 80,000 or so clones listed, 70% to 90% were seen once. Sequencing was performed on peripheral blood, taken on day 0 of AZD1222 vaccination. These receptors all come from an adult in good health. CDR3s include the opening cysteine and the closing phenylalanine or tryptophan. The D gene is left open where the match is weak. Clone sizes are given selectively: once, few, many, or a class where the clone is expanded.

D gene	clone size	J gene	V gene	CDR3 protein	CDR3 DNA
-	-	TRBJ1-2	TRBV19	CASTIRGDYGYTF	TGTGCCAGTACCATCAGGGGTGACTATGGCTACACCTTC
-	-	TRBJ1-2	TRBV9	CASSPPTGPLGGYTF	TGTGCCAGCAGCCCGCCGACAGGTCCATTGGGGGGCTACACCTTC
-	-	TRBJ1-1	TRBV6-5	CASSYSGGDTEAFF	TGTGCCAGCAGTTACTCGGGGGGGGACACTGAAGCTTTCTTT
-	-	TRBJ2-1	TRBV10-2	CASRSREWSEQFF	TGCGCCAGCAGAAGCCGGGAGTGGAGTGAGCAGTTCTTC
TRBD1	-	TRBJ2-5	TRBV27	CASSGDRSEETQYF	TGTGCCAGCAGTGGGGACAGGTCAGAAGAGACCCAGTACTTC
-	-	TRBJ1-1	TRBV29-1	CSVEDGGPAFF	TGCAGCGTTGAAGATGGAGGGCCGGCTTTCTTT
TRBD2	-	TRBJ2-7	TRBV5-1	CASSYRVAGVHEQYF	TGCGCCAGCAGCTACCGGGTAGCGGGAGTCCACGAGCAGTACTTC
-	-	TRBJ1-5	TRBV6-5	CASSPRQTGNQPQHF	TGTGCCAGCAGCCCACGACAAACAGGGAATCAGCCCCAGCATTTT
-	-	TRBJ2-7	TRBV7-2	CASSSLGGYEQYF	TGTGCCAGCAGCTCCCTGGGGGGTTACGAGCAGTACTTC
-	-	TRBJ1-1	TRBV27	CASSLWGSTEAFF	TGTGCCAGCAGTTTATGGGGAAGCACTGAAGCTTTCTTT
TRBD2	-	TRBJ2-1	TRBV5-1	CASSLAGGALFEQFF	TGCGCCAGCAGCTTGGCGGGAGGGGCCCTTTTTGAGCAGTTCTTC
-	-	TRBJ1-3	TRBV6-1	CASSEYENTIYF	TGTGCCAGCAGTGAATACGAAAACACCATATATTTT
-	-	TRBJ2-7	TRBV19	CASSIGGSSYEQYF	TGTGCCAGTAGTATAGGCGGAAGCTCCTACGAGCAGTACTTC
TRBD1	-	TRBJ1-3	TRBV5-5	CASSSGTDLGNTIYF	TGTGCCAGCAGCTCCGGGACAGACCTTGGAAACACCATATATTTT
-	-	TRBJ1-6	TRBV21-1	CASRETPSSYNSPLHF	TGTGCCAGCAGGGAAACACCGAGCTCCTATAATTCACCCCTCCACTTT
TRBD1	-	TRBJ1-5	TRBV19	CASSFTSGQGNQPQHF	TGTGCCAGTAGTTTCACCTCGGGACAGGGCAATCAGCCCCAGCATTTT
-	-	TRBJ2-7	TRBV11-3	CASSNRETAYEQYF	TGTGCCAGCAGTAATCGGGAGACTGCCTACGAGCAGTACTTC
-	-	TRBJ1-1	TRBV7-9	CASSLASRRNTEAFF	TGTGCCAGCAGCTTAGCTTCGAGGAGGAACACTGAAGCTTTCTTT
-	-	TRBJ1-5	TRBV19	CASSARAGVGNQPQHF	TGTGCCAGTAGTGCCCGGGCGGGGGTCGGCAATCAGCCCCAGCATTTT
-	-	TRBJ2-3	TRBV5-1	CASSLMGAASTDTQYF	TGCGCCAGCAGCTTGATGGGGGCTGCTAGCACAGATACGCAGTATTTT
TRBD1	-	TRBJ1-1	TRBV19	CASINRGGDTEAFF	TGTGCCAGTATTAACAGGGGGGGTGACACTGAAGCTTTCTTT
-	-	TRBJ2-7	TRBV2	CASSGGVKGYEQYF	TGTGCCAGCAGTGGCGGGGTCAAGGGCTACGAGCAGTACTTC
TRBD1	-	TRBJ1-1	TRBV14	CASSKQGIVTEAFF	TGTGCCAGCAGCAAACAGGGGATCGTCACTGAAGCTTTCTTT
-	-	TRBJ2-7	TRBV6-2/TRBV6-3	CASSYHSEEQYF	TGTGCCAGCAGTTACCACTCGGAGGAGCAGTACTTC
TRBD2	-	TRBJ2-1	TRBV6-6	CASSDGTSGSIHEQFF	TGTGCCAGCAGCGACGGGACTAGCGGGAGTATCCATGAGCAGTTCTTC
-	-	TRBJ1-6	TRBV6-5	CASSYSGTNSPLHF	TGTGCCAGCAGTTACTCCGGGACTAATTCACCCCTCCACTTT
TRBD2	-	TRBJ2-1	TRBV6-5	CASSSWSGSNNEQFF	TGTGCCAGCAGTTCCTGGAGCGGGAGCAACAATGAGCAGTTCTTC
-	-	TRBJ1-1	TRBV6-1	CATDPSGTEAFF	TGTGCCACCGACCCGTCGGGCACTGAAGCTTTCTTT
-	-	TRBJ1-6	TRBV6-1	CASSEPEAVGDNSPLHF	TGTGCCAGCAGTGAACCAGAGGCGGTGGGGGATAATTCACCCCTCCACTTT
-	-	TRBJ1-5	TRBV7-8	CASSLEGGINQPQHF	TGTGCCAGCAGCTTAGAAGGGGGTATCAATCAGCCCCAGCATTTT
-	-	TRBJ1-4	TRBV6-1	CASSDSGRPNEKLFF	TGTGCCAGCAGTGATTCAGGGCGTCCTAATGAAAAACTGTTTTTT
TRBD2	-	TRBJ2-1	TRBV19	CASSHTGTSHYNEQFF	TGTGCCAGTAGCCACACCGGGACTAGCCACTACAATGAGCAGTTCTTC
-	few	TRBJ1-3	TRBV29-1	CSVEKDGNTIYF	TGCAGCGTTGAGAAGGACGGAAACACCATATATTTT
TRBD2	-	TRBJ2-3	TRBV19	CASSIHSGSTIDTQYF	TGTGCCAGTAGTATCCACAGCGGGAGCACGATAGATACGCAGTATTTT
-	-	TRBJ1-1	TRBV30	CAWSVLGGWVTEAFF	TGTGCCTGGAGTGTACTAGGGGGATGGGTCACTGAAGCTTTCTTT
TRBD1	-	TRBJ2-2	TRBV7-2	CASRLHPGQANTGELFF	TGTGCCAGCAGACTCCACCCAGGACAGGCGAACACCGGGGAGCTGTTTTTT
TRBD1	few	TRBJ1-4	TRBV7-9	CASSLDTGAGEKLFF	TGTGCCAGCAGCTTAGATACAGGGGCAGGTGAAAAACTGTTTTTT
-	-	TRBJ2-2	TRBV5-5	CASSSSQKLETGELFF	TGTGCCAGCAGCTCCTCCCAGAAGTTGGAGACCGGGGAGCTGTTTTTT
TRBD1	-	TRBJ2-6	TRBV9	CASSGGQGATGANVLTF	TGTGCCAGCAGCGGCGGACAGGGGGCCACGGGGGCCAACGTCCTGACTTTC
-	-	TRBJ1-3	TRBV7-2	CASSPLGHRSGNTIYF	TGTGCCAGCAGCCCCCTAGGACACCGCTCTGGAAACACCATATATTTT
-	-	TRBJ2-7	TRBV6-6	CASSLDRTYEQYF	TGTGCCAGCAGCCTCGACAGGACCTACGAGCAGTACTTC
-	-	TRBJ2-1	TRBV6-5	CASSYPAGPYNEQFF	TGTGCCAGCAGTTACCCGGCGGGACCATACAATGAGCAGTTCTTC
TRBD2	-	TRBJ2-3	TRBV29-1	CSVEGGSGGTDTQYF	TGCAGCGTTGAAGGCGGGAGTGGAGGCACAGATACGCAGTATTTT
-	-	TRBJ2-1	TRBV7-9	CASSLPHQQGPYNEQFF	TGTGCCAGCAGCTTGCCGCACCAACAGGGACCCTACAATGAGCAGTTCTTC